This T cell receptor beta chain was identified during a study of cytomegalovirus exposure and HLA in healthy donors (dated by TCRdb to between 2016 and 2019). For the wider study: An earlier analysis of fewer than 750 of the donors reported about 300 Gb of sequence data and 100 million to 120 million unique TCR beta sequences obtained from around 170 million T cells. Rather than using new phenotypic data, the later analysis identified candidate immune exposures from TCR beta sequences and from how often those sequences occurred across donors. A later genetic analysis used genome-wide SNP genotypes for about 60% of the 666 donors, treating that subset as a discovery cohort. Roughly five DR-DQ haplotypes were treated as single units for association and clustering because of strong linkage in the cohort. On average, over 200,000 unique TCR beta nucleotide sequences were sequenced per donor among more than 350 genotyped donors of the cohort, with roughly 18% of those sequences being non-productive. A later analysis re-examined previously published TCR beta repertoires from several hundred donors and added high-resolution HLA genotyping to investigate patterns of TCR occurrence. Every repertoire in the discovery cohort had been generated on one and the same sequencing platform. Approximately 310 gigabases of sequencing data and 70 million to 85 million unique TCR sequences were included in an early release covering roughly 600 HLA-typed donors. The study profiled the T cell repertoires of 500 to 800 subjects by immunosequencing and related them to cytomegalovirus serostatus. Donor age, sex, ethnicity and CMV serostatus were compiled alongside the repertoire data. The aim of the study was to test whether cataloging public T cell receptors could identify signatures of past pathogen exposure. Class I and class II HLA loci were covered by the typing at four-digit resolution. To decide whether each TCR beta V gene segment behaved as functional or pseudogenic, an earlier analysis of some 570 of the donors relied on high-throughput TCR beta sequencing. A separate validation cohort of approximately 120 different subjects was used in addition to the roughly 720-subject first cohort. To predict cytomegalovirus infection status, the study brought together high-throughput TCR immunosequencing, statistical association of individual TCRs with disease status, and machine learning. The number of typed donors differed by locus: roughly 629-640 for A, B, C, DRB1 and DQB1; approximately 530 for DQA1; fewer than 610 for DPA1; and approximately 450 for DPB1. The genetic ancestry cluster associated with self-reported Caucasian donors included around four fifths of the 398 genotyped donors. Overall results and qualifications from the work: When HLA alleles, especially DR and DQ, strongly co-occurred, TCR associations were difficult to assign to individual alleles. About 15 rarely observed V segments, including chromosome 9 orphons, were excluded from the earlier analysis of about 610 of the donors because counts were too low. Correlated functional status among segregating V segments might reflect linkage disequilibrium, but an unknown experimental factor could not be ruled out. A cluster of highly shared sequence variants was judged likely to be a technical artifact of the sequencing pipeline. Only TCR beta chains were sequenced in this cohort, and the absence of alpha or paired-chain data limited detectable features. The study listed 150 to 200 TCR beta chains as associated with cytomegalovirus. In a later analysis, the rate of TCR association differed among HLA loci, with DRB1 alleles having the most associated TCRs and HLA-C alleles having the fewest. Sequencing depth was assumed to be roughly uniform across donors in the presence/absence analyses, though that assumption may not hold. Compared with the roughly 670-donor mean, donors in an Asian-associated ancestry cluster had fewer N-insertions in productive TCRs, according to a later genetic analysis. In a later analysis, 16,951 TCR beta sequences were associated with specific HLA alleles at a false discovery rate of 0.05. The authors suggested that the approach could potentially be extended to other disease states and immunological phenotypes. A further reported finding was that TCR beta sequences accurately predicted the HLA-A and HLA-B alleles for most subjects in the first cohort. Compared with equally common non-associated chains, HLA-associated TCR beta chains in a later analysis were more clonally expanded and had lower generation probabilities. Cytomegalovirus status was reported to be diagnosed by the classifier with high specificity and sensitivity in both the original and validation cohorts. The only immune exposure information available for the cohort was CMV serostatus. Most TCR sequences were observed very rarely across donors, whereas some public TCRs were present in many individuals. In a later analysis, most CMV-associated TCR beta chains were found to appear HLA-restricted, with HLA associations seemingly driven largely by CMV exposure. According to a later analysis, parvovirus B19, influenza, CMV and Epstein-Barr virus appeared linked to several top co-occurrence clusters. In an earlier analysis of roughly 500 of the donors, most TCR beta V segments appeared in productive rearrangements about 87% or about 30% of the time, broadly matching IMGT annotations. The 87-base-pair reads could not distinguish some IMGT-functional V segments, including TRBV6-2 and TRBV6-3, so those segments were excluded. Three of the identified cytomegalovirus-associated TCR beta chains were confirmed in vitro to be specific for cytomegalovirus antigens. Because HLA typing was unavailable for some donors at each locus, only the typed subset was used in association tests. A later genetic analysis associated a missense DCLRE1C variant with V-gene and J-gene trimming of TCR beta chains, and an independent cohort replicated the association.

The cohort consisted of 650 to 850 healthy bone marrow donors. At the time of sampling, every cohort member was nominally healthy, though immune exposures that went unrecorded were likely present. The donor was CMV seronegative and belonged to the group of around 400 seronegative cohort members. A peripheral blood sample was collected from each donor, and TCR beta sequencing was performed on peripheral blood mononuclear cells. The Qiagen DNeasy Blood Extraction Kit was used to extract genomic DNA from the blood cell samples. There are 13 amino acids in the CDR3, from cysteine to phenylalanine inclusive. Only CDR3 DNA is held: 39 bases, read in frame from base 1. CDR1 and CDR2, per the germline V gene, are KGHSH and LQKENI. V is pared back by 2 bases and J by 5 bases, with 9 bases lying between the germline termini. Receptor amplification or capture employed the immunoSEQ multiplex PCR assay. For the multiplex PCR, a mixture combining 60 forward primers for TCR Vbeta segments and 13 reverse primers for TCR Jbeta segments was used. The CDR3 region of rearranged TCR beta genes was amplified from genomic DNA by a multiplex PCR assay. On the Illumina HiSeq System, the amplified TCR beta libraries were sequenced as 87-base-pair reads. The authors' pipeline ran thus. A later analysis counted approximately 76 million unique TCR beta chains across the 650 to 700 repertoires, and some 11 million of these chains were shared by at least two donors. To remove PCR and sequencing errors, raw reads were error-corrected and collapsed into unique sequences using a nearest-neighbor algorithm that merged closely related sequences. To assign V, D and J gene segments, CDR3 sequences were aligned to IMGT reference sequences. For a sequence to be retained, at least a six-nucleotide match to both a V gene segment and a J gene segment was required. Rearrangements were classified as productive when the CDR3 lacked stop codons and remained in frame with V and J, and all other rearrangements were classified as non-productive. Following IMGT convention, CDR3 was defined as the stretch from the second conserved V-encoded cysteine to the conserved J-encoded phenylalanine. In an earlier analysis of around 600 of the donors, sequences lacking an unambiguous match to a single V gene segment were excluded. An earlier analysis of 500 to 600 of the donors classified V segments as functional when productive rearrangements were above 56.7% and as segregating when the standard deviation between donors was above 5%. A statistical classification framework was built to diagnose cytomegalovirus status from the catalog of TCR beta chain sequences. V and J gene assignment, in a later analysis, came from comparing TCR nucleotide sequences with IMGT/GENE-DB human TR gene sequences. Using the TCRdist pipeline, a later analysis assigned CDR3 sequences along with most-parsimonious VDJ recombination scenarios. In a later analysis, each TCR beta chain was defined by its CDR3 amino acid sequence together with its V-gene family, and reads without a unique V-gene family were excluded. As a way to deal with suspected cross-contamination and a sequencing artifact, a later analysis dropped nearly 600 nucleotide sequences that were highly shared and had low generation probability. A later analysis calculated a clonal expansion index for each public chain from normalized within-repertoire ranks of inferred template counts. Generation probabilities in a later analysis came from a VDJ recombination model fitted to out-of-frame rearrangements, and those results were checked against IGoR. Hypergeometric tests were used in a later analysis to score TCR-TCR, TCR-HLA and TCR-CMV co-occurrence, with a repertoire-size bias correction applied to the TCR pairs. To estimate false discovery rates, a later analysis permuted the HLA or CMV assignments 20 times. In a later analysis, co-occurring TCRs were grouped using DBSCAN, with TCRdist sequence similarity added in when clustering inside HLA-allele-positive subsets. For co-occurrence clustering, repertoires with fewer than 30,000 or more than 120,000 public chains were excluded, along with about five repertoires with anomalous nucleotide sharing. The clones in this table, taken by TCRdb from immuneACCESS, are in-frame only. Not every clone is retained; where verified, under half of the shortfall comes from an unresolved V gene, and the cause of the rest is unknown. The V and J calls and clone size were taken over from that table, and D and trimming were inferred from the DNA. For this sample the table gives about 190,000 clones, of which roughly 80% were detected only once. 3.8% of the sample comes from the top ten.

For this clone: There is no known antigen for this receptor. It has no much larger one-base neighbor in the sample; base qualities were not kept.

The chain employs TRBV18 and TRBJ1-1, with no confident D gene call. The sample was PBMCs. This TCR was recovered from a man aged 45-60 years in good health and CMV-seronegative. The CDR3 protein is CASSPAGWTEAFF. The nucleotides are TGTGCCAGCTCACCAGCGGGATGGACTGAAGCTTTCTTT.